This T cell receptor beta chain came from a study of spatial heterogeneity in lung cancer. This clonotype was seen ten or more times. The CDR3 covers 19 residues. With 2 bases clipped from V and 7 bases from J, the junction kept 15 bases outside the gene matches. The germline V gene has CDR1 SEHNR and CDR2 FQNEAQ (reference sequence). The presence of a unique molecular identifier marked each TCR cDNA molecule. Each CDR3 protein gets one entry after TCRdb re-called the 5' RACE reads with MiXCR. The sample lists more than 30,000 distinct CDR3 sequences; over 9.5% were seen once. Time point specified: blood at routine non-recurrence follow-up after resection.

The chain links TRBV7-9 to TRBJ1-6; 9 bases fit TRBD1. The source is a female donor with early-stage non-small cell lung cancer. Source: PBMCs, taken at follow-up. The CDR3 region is CASSLTGTGSYNFNSPLHF. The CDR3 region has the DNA TGTGCCAGCAGCTTAACCGGGACAGGGTCCTACAATTTCAATTCACCCCTCCACTTT.